This TCR beta chain originates from a study of blood T cell repertoires in COVID-19. Sequenced by immunoSEQ multiplex PCR; TCRdb stores in-frame clones only, minus some. The sample holds roughly 62,000 clones, around 87% seen once. This CDR3 has 16 amino acids. The germline gives CDR1 LNHDA, CDR2 SQIVND (reference sequence). Between the trimmed V and J ends, which lost 4 bases and 0 bases, there was a span of 15 bases. This TCR was recovered from a man between 65 and 85 years old with acute or convalescent COVID-19. The chain carries TRBV19 and TRBJ1-1; D call uncertain. What was sequenced was peripheral blood. The CDR3 region has the DNA TGTGCCAGTAGTAACCCGGGCGCCGGGATGAACACTGAAGCTTTCTTT. As protein: CASSNPGAGMNTEAFF.